A single sample gave rise to the 31 T cell receptor beta chains below, sequenced in a study of cytomegalovirus exposure and HLA in healthy donors. The primer mix had 60 Vbeta and 13 Jbeta primers. TCRdb keeps only in-frame clones here, not all; method: immunoSEQ multiplex PCR. Altogether approximately 96,000 clones are present, about 74% being singletons, with the ten largest covering roughly 1.8%. Sequencing input: PBMCs. These receptors were taken from a male donor in good health and CMV-seronegative.

The chain has TRBV28 and TRBJ2-7; D ambiguous. This CDR3 has 13 residues. Trimming pared 3 bases from V and 3 bases from J, leaving 9 bases between. Germline values: CDR1 MDHEN, CDR2 SYDVKM. CDR3 in amino acids: CASSFNSRYEQYF. The CDR3 DNA reads TGTGCCAGCAGTTTTAACAGCCGCTACGAGCAGTACTTC.

This clone was picked up one time. The chain couples TRBV6-4 to TRBJ2-2, with TRBD1 as a possible D gene (5 bases). V lost 6 bases and J lost 2, with 7 bases in between. The CDR3 is made up of 13 amino acids. CDR1 and CDR2 (germline): MRHNA, SNTAGT. The CDR3 coding sequence is TGTGCCAGCAGGGACATAAACACCGGGGAGCTGTTTTTT. Its protein is CASRDINTGELFF.

The chain recombines TRBV5-6 with TRBJ1-2; the D gene is possibly TRBD1 (5 bases). With 1 base removed from V and 4 bases from J, the gap between germline ends came to 11 bases. Germline CDR1 and CDR2: SGHDT and YYEEEE. The CDR3 loop spans 14 amino acids. CDR3 protein: CASSLQGASYGYTF. The CDR3 DNA reads TGTGCCAGCAGCTTGCAAGGGGCCTCCTATGGCTACACCTTC. Full variable domain (outside the CDR3, taken from reference TRBV5-6 and TRBJ1-2): DAGVTQSPTHLIKTRGQQVTLRCSPKSGHDTVSWYQQALGQGPQFIFQYYEEEERQRGNFPDRFSGHQFPNYSSELNVNALLLGDSALYLCASSLQGASYGYTFGSGTRLTVV.

The chain uses TRBV6-1 and TRBJ1-1, with no clear D. V was clipped by 2 bases and J by 8 bases, with 9 bases between them. The CDR3 totals 12 residues. Germline V gene sequence: CDR1 MNHNS, CDR2 SASEGT. The CDR3 sequence is CASSETPGEAFF. CDR3 sequence (DNA): TGTGCCAGCAGTGAAACTCCCGGGGAAGCTTTCTTT.

The chain joins TRBV30 to TRBJ2-5, with 14 bases fitting TRBD2. V lost 5 bases to trimming and J lost 5 bases; unmatched junction nucleotides: 13. The germline V gene has CDR1 GTSNPN and CDR2 SVGIG (reference sequence). This CDR3 is 17 amino acids long. CDR3: CAWVREGLAGELETQYF. The CDR3 DNA sequence: TGTGCCTGGGTGCGCGAGGGACTAGCGGGAGAACTGGAGACCCAGTACTTC. The full variable domain, in which reference TRBV30 and TRBJ2-5 provide the parts outside the CDR3, is SQTIHQWPATLVQPVGSPLSLECTVEGTSNPNLYWYRQAAGRGLQLLFYSVGIGQISSEVPQNLSASRPQDRQFILSSKKLLLSDSGFYLCAWVREGLAGELETQYFGPGTRLLVL.

The V gene is TRBV5-1, the J gene TRBJ2-7; TRBD1 matches at 11 bases. Germline lookup yields CDR1 SGHRS and CDR2 YFSETQ. V shed 2 bases and J 8 bases; nucleotides not matched to a gene: 15. This CDR3 is 17 amino acids long. The CDR3 sequence: CASSFLASWDRGNKQYF. In DNA form, the CDR3 reads TGCGCCAGCAGCTTTTTGGCGTCCTGGGACAGGGGGAACAAGCAGTACTTC. Full variable domain (missing parts from reference TRBV5-1 and TRBJ2-7): KAGVTQTPRYLIKTRGQQVTLSCSPISGHRSVSWYQQTPGQGLQFLFEYFSETQRNKGNFPGRFSGRQFSNSRSEMNVSTLELGDSALYLCASSFLASWDRGNKQYFGPGTRLTVT.

The chain employs TRBV7-2 and TRBJ1-1; D is possibly TRBD1 (5 bases). V was shortened by 2 bases and J by 5 bases, with 12 bases between the two germline ends. Germline lookup yields CDR1 SGHTA and CDR2 FQGNSA. This CDR3 comprises 14 residues. In DNA form, the CDR3 reads TGTGCCAGCAGCTTACTCGGGGGAAGGACTGAAGCTTTCTTT. This encodes CASSLLGGRTEAFF.

The V gene is TRBV28, the J gene TRBJ2-2; 8 nucleotides match TRBD2. This CDR3 has 14 amino acids. Trimming at V came to 8 bases and at J to 5 bases, leaving 7 bases not matched to a gene. CDR1 and CDR2 from the germline V gene are MDHEN and SYDVKM. CDR3 protein: CASRAGERTGELFF. The CDR3 DNA reads TGTGCCAGCCGAGCGGGAGAGCGAACCGGGGAGCTGTTTTTT.

J is TRBJ1-5 and V is TRBV6-5; D remains unclear. Germline CDR1 and CDR2: MNHEY and SVGAGI. V shed 7 bases and J shed 4 bases, with 8 bases lying between them. CDR3 size: 12 residues. CDR3 DNA: TGTGCCAGCAAAGGCGGGAATCAGCCCCAGCATTTT. Its protein is CASKGGNQPQHF.

J is TRBJ2-1 and V is TRBV29-1, with a possible D match to TRBD1 (7 bases). CDR1 and CDR2 from the germline V gene are SQVTM and ANQGSEA. The CDR3 sequence is 11 residues long. V was shortened by 2 bases and J by 10 bases, with 9 bases between the two germline ends. CDR3 nucleotides: TGCAGCGTTGAACAGGGGGGCGAGCAGTTCTTC. It specifies CSVEQGGEQFF.

The J gene is TRBJ1-2, the V gene TRBV6-6; 7 nucleotides match TRBD1. V shed 0 bases, J shed 7 bases, and the junction held 11 bases outside the gene matches. From germline, CDR1 is MNHNY and CDR2 SVGAGI (reference sequence). The CDR3 consists of 16 residues. CDR3 DNA: TGTGCCAGCAGTTACTCAGGAGTGACAGGGATATTTGGCTACACCTTC. Translated, it gives CASSYSGVTGIFGYTF.

The J gene is TRBJ2-3, the V gene TRBV18; D may be TRBD2 (6 bases). Germline assignment: CDR1 KGHSH and CDR2 LQKENI. The CDR3 consists of 15 residues. Trimming removed 0 bases from V and 3 bases from J, with 10 bases in between. The CDR3 loop reads CASSPPAGFTDTQYF. As DNA, the CDR3 is TGTGCCAGCTCACCACCGGCGGGATTTACAGATACGCAGTATTTT.

V is TRBV6-6 and J is TRBJ1-6; TRBD1 might be the D (5 bases). This CDR3 contains 15 residues. Looked up from germline, CDR1 is MNHNY and CDR2 is SVGAGI (reference sequence). V was clipped by 2 bases and J by 6 bases, with 11 bases between them. The CDR3 here is CASSYGGTLNSPLHF. As DNA, the CDR3 is TGTGCCAGCAGTTACGGCGGGACGCTTAATTCACCCCTCCACTTT.

V is TRBV5-5 and J is TRBJ2-7; the D gene is possibly TRBD1 (5 bases). Trimming pared 4 bases from V and 0 bases from J, leaving 8 bases between. This CDR3 is 13 amino acids long. Germline assignment: CDR1 SGHKS and CDR2 YYEKEE (reference sequence). CDR3 in amino acids: CASSGRDSYEQYF. The CDR3 bases are TGTGCCAGCAGCGGCAGGGACTCCTACGAGCAGTACTTC. Combining the CDR3 with reference TRBV5-5 and TRBJ2-7 gives the whole variable domain DAGVTQSPTHLIKTRGQQVTLRCSPISGHKSVSWYQQVLGQGPQFIFQYYEKEERGRGNFPDRFSARQFPNYSSELNVNALLLGDSALYLCASSGRDSYEQYFGPGTRLTVT.

J is TRBJ2-2 and V is TRBV6-4; a weak D match, TRBD2 (5 bases). Germline assignment: CDR1 MRHNA and CDR2 SNTAGT. Trimming took 4 bases from V and 1 from J, leaving 7 bases between them. The CDR3 has 14 amino acids. CDR3 in amino acids: CASSGGRNTGELFF. CDR3 nucleotide sequence: TGTGCCAGCAGTGGAGGGAGGAACACCGGGGAGCTGTTTTTT.

This clone has a handful of counts. The chain uses TRBV6-5 and TRBJ1-4, with D perhaps TRBD1 (6 bases). Germline V gene sequence: CDR1 MNHEY, CDR2 SVGAGI. The CDR3 runs 14 residues. Trimming pared 5 bases from V and 9 bases from J, leaving 16 bases between. As DNA, the CDR3 is TGTGCCAGCAGTCCTGGGACAAAGAGTCAAAAACTGTTTTTT. Amino acids: CASSPGTKSQKLFF.

This clone was picked up one time. CDR3 nucleotide sequence: TGTGCCAGCAGTGAAGCGGGGGGTCCGAAGCAGTTCTTC. Encoded protein: CASSEAGGPKQFF. This sequence joins TRBV6-1 and TRBJ2-1; D may be TRBD2 (6 bases). The germline gives CDR1 MNHNS, CDR2 SASEGT. The CDR3 spans 13 residues. Trimming stripped 0 bases from V and 11 bases from J, with 11 bases between.

The V call is TRBV9, the J call TRBJ1-1; D may be TRBD1 (5 bases). This CDR3 contains 16 residues. With 3 bases removed from V and 2 bases from J, the gap between germline ends came to 17 bases. Germline V CDR1 and CDR2: SGDLS, YYNGEE. This chain's CDR3 is CASSATGPGRNTEAFF. CDR3 nucleotide sequence: TGTGCCAGCAGCGCCACTGGTCCAGGGCGAAACACTGAAGCTTTCTTT.

V is TRBV11-2 and J is TRBJ2-3, with unresolved D. The CDR3 has 12 amino acids. CDR1 SGHAT and CDR2 FQNNGV come from the germline V gene. Trimming took off 6 bases at V and 4 bases at J, with 8 bases between the two ends. The CDR3 DNA reads as TGTGCCAGCAGGTCAAGCGCAGATACGCAGTATTTT. Protein: CASRSSADTQYF.

The rearrangement links TRBV9 to TRBJ1-4, with D unclear. CDR1 SGDLS and CDR2 YYNGEE come from the germline V gene. Deletions cut 5 bases from V and 5 bases from J, with 19 bases between. There are 16 residues in the CDR3. The CDR3 DNA follows: TGTGCCAGCAGGAAGGGCAACTCCGGGATAAATGAAAAACTGTTTTTT. Protein sequence: CASRKGNSGINEKLFF.

The J gene is TRBJ2-1, the V gene TRBV2; a possible D gene is TRBD2 (6 bases). This CDR3 has 13 amino acids. V shed 7 bases and J shed 7 bases, with 14 bases lying between them. Germline-derived CDR1 and CDR2 are SNHLY and FYNNEI. CDR3 nucleotide sequence: TGTGCCAGCATGGCGGGATTGTGGAATGAGCAGTTCTTC. Encoded protein: CASMAGLWNEQFF.

This clone was recorded once. The chain employs TRBV7-3 and TRBJ2-1, with 7 nucleotides matching TRBD1. J was trimmed by 5 bases and V by 8 bases; bases with no gene match: 15. This CDR3 is 16 amino acids long. Germline V CDR1 and CDR2: SGHTA, FQGTGA. CDR3 bases: TGTGCCAGCGGGTTCCCTCGGCCAGGGGGAAACAATGAGCAGTTCTTC. Protein: CASGFPRPGGNNEQFF.

The CDR3, as DNA: TGTGCCAGCAGCGTAGCTCTAGCGGACTACGAGCAGTACTTC. Translation gives CASSVALADYEQYF. The chain recombines TRBV9 with TRBJ2-7; the match to TRBD2 covers 7 bases. Germline CDR1 and CDR2: SGDLS and YYNGEE. The CDR3 is made up of 14 amino acids. V dropped 0 bases and J dropped 3; count of bases not matched to a gene: 3.

The rearrangement uses TRBV19 and TRBJ2-3, with D perhaps TRBD2 (6 bases). The CDR3 is 13 residues long. Between the trimmed V and J ends, which lost 5 bases and 6 bases, there was a span of 12 bases. CDR1 and CDR2 (germline): LNHDA, SQIVND (reference sequence). Here the CDR3 reads CASSAGTRDTQYF. CDR3 DNA: TGTGCCAGTAGTGCGGGAACCAGGGATACGCAGTATTTT.

This chain links TRBV25-1 with TRBJ1-2; 11 positions match TRBD1. This CDR3 is 12 amino acids long. V lost 8 bases and J lost 8; bases outside the gene matches: 4. Per germline, CDR1 MGHDK and CDR2 SYGVNS. The chain's CDR3 is CASRGQGEGYTF. The CDR3 DNA is TGTGCCAGCCGGGGACAGGGGGAGGGCTACACCTTC.

This clone appeared a few times. The chain carries TRBV11-1 and TRBJ2-2; possibly TRBD1 for D (6 bases). V gave up 4 bases and J gave up 4 bases, with 16 bases separating them. The V gene's germline CDR1 is SGHAT and CDR2 FQDESV (reference sequence). The CDR3 runs 16 residues. In DNA form, the CDR3 reads TGTGCCAGCAGCTCCAGGGGATGGGCGGCCACCGGGGAGCTGTTTTTT. Protein sequence: CASSSRGWAATGELFF.

This sequence joins TRBV30 and TRBJ2-5, with 9 nucleotides matching TRBD1. The germline gives CDR1 GTSNPN, CDR2 SVGIG (reference sequence). The CDR3 runs to 14 residues. Trimming took 5 bases from V and 9 from J; bases not matched to a gene: 13. In nucleotides, the CDR3 is TGTGCCTGGTCCCGGGACAGGGCCCCAACGGCCCAGTACTTC. Its translation is CAWSRDRAPTAQYF.

This chain uses TRBV5-6 with TRBJ2-7; TRBD2 might be the D (5 bases). From germline, CDR1 is SGHDT and CDR2 YYEEEE. Trimming pared 4 bases from V and 4 bases from J, leaving 9 bases between. This CDR3 is built from 12 residues. The CDR3 bases are TGTGCCAGCAGCCAGGACTCTTACGAGCAGTACTTC. It translates to CASSQDSYEQYF.

This chain joins TRBV6-5 and TRBJ2-5; D is unresolved. Germline V gives CDR1 MNHEY, CDR2 SVGAGI. This CDR3 region has 13 residues. With 6 bases removed from V and 1 base from J, the gap between germline ends came to 9 bases. The CDR3 protein is CASRRLPQETQYF. The CDR3 coding sequence is TGTGCCAGCAGGAGACTCCCCCAAGAGACCCAGTACTTC.

The CDR3 loop is CSVEATITDTQYF. CDR3 in DNA: TGCAGCGTTGAGGCCACAATCACAGATACGCAGTATTTT. The chain links TRBV29-1 to TRBJ2-3; D not certain. The CDR3 spans 13 residues. Trimming took 3 bases from V and 2 from J, leaving 9 bases between them. From germline, CDR1 is SQVTM and CDR2 ANQGSEA.

The chain employs TRBV7-8 and TRBJ2-1, with TRBD1 as a possible D gene (5 bases). V gave up 1 base and J gave up 3 bases, with 10 bases separating them. This CDR3 comprises 15 residues. Per the germline V gene, CDR1 is SGHVS and CDR2 is FQNEAQ. In DNA, the CDR3 is TGTGCCAGCAGCTTAGGCAGGGCCCACTACAATGAGCAGTTCTTC. This encodes CASSLGRAHYNEQFF.